This T cell receptor beta chain appears in the sequencing data of a study of blood T cell repertoires in COVID-19. Across the study: Acute and convalescent COVID-19 specimens originated in the United States, Italy and Spain. The cDNA or gDNA used as material had been derived from T cells, B-cell-depleted T cells, or PBMCs.

As handled by the study authors: Amplification with reference gene primers provided the estimates of nucleated cell counts. Only in-frame clones appear in the TCRdb table, and some are missing; sequencing was by immunoSEQ multiplex PCR. The V and J calls and the clone size are those of that table, but D and trimming were determined from the DNA. The top ten hold around 0.98% of the sample, which has some 250,000 clones, around 89% seen once. Germline V gene data show CDR1 as SGDLS and CDR2 as YYNGEE. The V end was cut by 0 bases, the J end by 7 bases, with 10 bases between. The CDR3 length is 14 residues.

This TCR came from a woman aged 40 to 50 who had recovered from COVID-19. Material for sequencing was peripheral blood. This rearrangement joins TRBV9 to TRBJ2-2; weak D call: TRBD1 (5 bases). DNA for the CDR3: TGTGCCAGCAGCGTAGCAGGGTTGGGCGGGGAGCTGTTTTTT. As protein: CASSVAGLGGELFF.